This T cell receptor (beta chain) derives from a study of identical twins. CDR1 and CDR2 (germline): MNHEY, SVGEGT. The CDR3 is made up of 15 amino acids. Trimming at V came to 10 bases and at J to 2 bases, leaving 12 bases not matched to a gene. TCRdb passed the 5' RACE reads through MiXCR, listing each CDR3 protein once. Of around 500,000 distinct CDR3 sequences in the sample, 11% to 15% were seen once. Study-wide results and caveats: Modelling underestimated the level of out-of-frame TCR alpha sharing observed in monozygotic twins. The study reached conclusions through statistical analysis that was cross-sectional, not following the same donors. For cord blood, abundant beta clonotypes had fewer insertions, unlike memory repertoires, which showed none.

A note on this clonotype: As yet, its antigen is unknown.

The same sample was also used in a study of yellow fever vaccine responses in identical twins. That source adds: Reports say the vaccine T cell response in twins looked partly convergent and partly personalized.

The sample was CD4+ T cells sorted from blood. The V gene is TRBV6-2 or TRBV6-3, the J gene TRBJ2-5; 8 nucleotides line up with TRBD1. The receptor was derived from a woman in her late teens or twenties in good health. CDR3 sequence (DNA): TGTGCCATAGCCTCTCATAACAGGGGGCAAGAGACCCAGTACTTC. The encoded protein is CAIASHNRGQETQYF.